Included here is one TCR beta chain sequence, with context. Its target is unknown. This record comes from a study of graft-versus-host responses after intestinal transplantation. Study-level points and caveats: Allografts carried high graft-versus-host to host-versus-graft clonal ratios in patients having graft-donor T cell macrochimerism.

Measured with immunoSEQ multiplex PCR; TCRdb has only the in-frame clones, and not every one. The sample holds about 130,000 clones, around 90% seen once. In germline, CDR1 is GTSNPN, CDR2 SVGIG (reference sequence). This CDR3 spans 14 amino acids. The junction had 8 bases not matched to a gene; V was cut back by 3 bases and J by 3 bases. The material sequenced was unstimulated CD4+ T cells sorted from spleen or lymph node cells, taken before intestinal transplant. This chain links TRBV30 with TRBJ2-7, with TRBD1 matching over 7 bases. The receptor was isolated from a human donor who received an intestinal transplant. The CDR3 here is CAWSHNSGGYEQYF. The CDR3 DNA reads as TGTGCCTGGAGCCACAATTCAGGGGGCTACGAGCAGTACTTC. The full variable domain, with the rest looked up from reference TRBV30 and TRBJ2-7, is SQTIHQWPATLVQPVGSPLSLECTVEGTSNPNLYWYRQAAGRGLQLLFYSVGIGQISSEVPQNLSASRPQDRQFILSSKKLLLSDSGFYLCAWSHNSGGYEQYFGPGTRLTVT.